This T cell receptor beta chain is from a study of blood T cell repertoires in COVID-19. Between the trimmed V and J ends, which lost 1 base and 4 bases, there was a span of 19 bases. There are 17 residues in the CDR3. Germline loops: CDR1 MDHEN, CDR2 SYDVKM. How the authors handled the data: Reference gene primer amplification gave estimated nucleated cell counts. Method: immunoSEQ multiplex PCR; TCRdb's copy keeps in-frame clones and lacks some. The V and J calls and clone size are taken from that table; D and trimming were inferred from the DNA. This sample has 85,000 to 120,000 clones, with around 80% found just once.

This chain uses TRBV28 with TRBJ1-1, with D possibly TRBD1 on 5 matching bases. Sequences were obtained from peripheral blood. This TCR came from a man older than 75 with COVID-19, enrolled during active disease. As DNA, the CDR3 is TGTGCCAGCAGTTTATTTAGCGGGGGTGGCTCTACCACTGAAGCTTTCTTT. This encodes CASSLFSGGGSTTEAFF.